One and the same sample provided the 2 T cell receptor beta chains below, sequenced in a study of cytomegalovirus exposure and HLA in healthy donors. The PCR made use of 60 Vbeta and 13 Jbeta primers. Repertoires were generated with immunoSEQ multiplex PCR, while TCRdb's copy carries only in-frame clones and drops some. This table has 150,000 to 200,000 clones, over 75% appearing once. Sequencing was carried out using PBMCs. These receptors originate from a man between 18 and 29 years old in good health and CMV-seronegative.

As regards this clone: The junction and the germline gene differ at one end; a read error may be behind it. Other DNA sequences in this specimen translate into the identical CDR3. The genes are TRBV7-7 and TRBJ2-5; 7 bases agree with TRBD1. Germline CDR1 reads SSHAT; CDR2 reads FNYEAQ (reference sequence). The CDR3 contains 13 residues. In nucleotides, the CDR3 is TGTGCTAGCAGTAGGGACAGCCAAGAGACCCAGTACTTC. As protein: CASSRDSQETQYF.

In nucleotides, the CDR3 is TGCGCCAGCAGCCAAGGGACTAGCGGGAACTACAATGAGCAGTTCTTC. This sequence encodes CASSQGTSGNYNEQFF. The J gene is TRBJ2-1, the V gene TRBV5-1, with 13 bases that match TRBD2. Germline V gene sequence: CDR1 SGHRS, CDR2 YFSETQ. The CDR3 runs to 16 residues. V trimming: 4 bases; J trimming: 3 bases; junction bases outside the gene matches: 4.